A selection of T cell receptor beta chains follows, all from one sample in a study of blood T cell repertoires in COVID-19. Produced via immunoSEQ multiplex PCR; TCRdb's table is partial and in-frame only. Among 130,000 or so clones listed, 80% to 90% were seen once. Sequencing used peripheral blood. Source of these receptors: a man aged 50 to 60 with active or convalescent COVID-19. CDR3s include the opening cysteine and the closing phenylalanine or tryptophan. The D gene is left open where the match is weak. Clone size is not always given. Where it is, it says once, few, many or a class for expanded clones.

V	D	size	J	DNA	CDR3
TRBV24-1	NA	NA	TRBJ2-5	TGTGCCACCAGTGATTTGAAAAGGCCAGGACAAGAGACCCAGTACTTC	CATSDLKRPGQETQYF
TRBV9	TRBD2	NA	TRBJ2-7	TGTGCCAGCAGCGGGGGACTAGCGGGGAGGGAGCAGTACTTC	CASSGGLAGREQYF
TRBV19	TRBD2	NA	TRBJ2-4	TGTGCCAGTAGTATCTCGGGCCAGCGGGGAAAAAACATTCAGTACTTC	CASSISGQRGKNIQYF
TRBV18	TRBD1	NA	TRBJ2-5	TGTGCCAGCTCACCTTACTTCCTGGACAGGGAAGAGACCCAGTACTTC	CASSPYFLDREETQYF
TRBV5-4	TRBD2	NA	TRBJ2-2	TGTGCCAGCAGCTTGGCCGGGACTAGGATCGGGGAGCTGTTTTTT	CASSLAGTRIGELFF
TRBV5-1	NA	few	TRBJ1-6	TGCGCCAGCAGCTTGGCCTACGGGGGTTATAATTCACCCCTCCACTTT	CASSLAYGGYNSPLHF
TRBV19	TRBD2	NA	TRBJ2-1	TGTGCCAGTAGTAGATCGGGACTAGGGAACAATGAGCAGTTCTTC	CASSRSGLGNNEQFF
TRBV19	TRBD2	NA	TRBJ2-1	TGTGCCTCGACCGGGACTAGCGGGAGTTTGACGCTCTTC	CASTGTSGSLTLF
TRBV10-3	TRBD2	NA	TRBJ2-3	TGTGCCATCAGCGTCAATAGCGGGGCCCTCGCCACAGATACGCAGTATTTT	CAISVNSGALATDTQYF
TRBV5-1	NA	NA	TRBJ1-5	TGCGCCAGCAGCCACACGCATTTT	CASSHTHF
TRBV24-1	NA	NA	TRBJ2-2	TGTGCCACCAGTGACCCGGAAGGCGGGGGCGGCACCGGGGAGCTGTTTTTT	CATSDPEGGGGTGELFF
TRBV6-5	TRBD2	NA	TRBJ2-6	TGTGCCAGCAGCCGGGGGGCTGGGGCCAACGTCCTGACTTTC	CASSRGAGANVLTF
TRBV19	NA	once	TRBJ1-2	TGTGCCAGTAGTGGCCCTTATTCAGGGGATGATGGCTACACCTTC	CASSGPYSGDDGYTF
TRBV29-1	NA	NA	TRBJ2-7	TGCAGCGTTGGGGGCAGGGGAAAAGACCCATACGAGCAGTACTTC	CSVGGRGKDPYEQYF
TRBV2	NA	NA	TRBJ1-1	TGTGCCAGCAGTGAATCTCGGAACACTGAAGCTTTCTTT	CASSESRNTEAFF
TRBV5-1	TRBD2	NA	TRBJ2-5	TGCGCCAGCAGCTTGGCCCCGACTAGCGAGGAGACCCAGTACTTC	CASSLAPTSEETQYF
TRBV10-3	NA	NA	TRBJ1-1	TGTGCCATCAGTGAGCCCAGGGGGAACACTGAAGCTTTCTTT	CAISEPRGNTEAFF
TRBV2	NA	NA	TRBJ1-2	TGTGCCAGCAGTGCTTCGAGCGGCTACACCTTC	CASSASSGYTF
TRBV18	NA	NA	TRBJ1-5	TGTGCCAGCTCACCGACGGACTCCTCGAATCAGCCCCAGCATTTT	CASSPTDSSNQPQHF
TRBV3-1/TRBV3-2	NA	NA	TRBJ2-7	TGTGCCAGCAGCCAATCGGGACTGAGCTACGAGCAGTACTTC	CASSQSGLSYEQYF
TRBV9	TRBD1	few	TRBJ2-1	TGTGCCAGCGCCCGGGACAGGGAGTACAATGAGCAGTTCTTC	CASARDREYNEQFF
TRBV24-1	NA	NA	TRBJ2-1	TGTGCCACCAGTGATTTTCGGGAACAGTTCTTC	CATSDFREQFF
TRBV18	NA	NA	TRBJ1-1	TGTGCCAGCTCACCACCCCCGGGACACAGACAAGGTGCTGAAGCTTTCTTT	CASSPPPGHRQGAEAFF
TRBV12-3/TRBV12-4	TRBD1	NA	TRBJ1-1	TGTGCCAGCAGGAGACAGGGTGGAGCTGAAGCTTTCTTT	CASRRQGGAEAFF
TRBV18	TRBD1	NA	TRBJ2-7	TGTGCCAGCTCACCGGACAGGGGGCTTTACGAGCAGTACTTC	CASSPDRGLYEQYF
TRBV5-1	NA	NA	TRBJ2-5	TGCGCCAGCAGCTTGGCGACACGTCAAGAGACCCAGTACTTC	CASSLATRQETQYF
TRBV7-2	TRBD2	few	TRBJ2-2	TGTGCCAGCAGCCCCCAGCGGGACGACACCGGGGAGCTGTTTTTT	CASSPQRDDTGELFF
TRBV3-1/TRBV3-2	NA	NA	TRBJ1-1	TGTGCCAGCAGCCAATCCTATTTGGGGGGAACTGAAGCTTTCTTT	CASSQSYLGGTEAFF
TRBV2	NA	NA	TRBJ1-2	TGTGCCAGCAGTGATAGCAGGGACTATGGCTACACCTTC	CASSDSRDYGYTF
TRBV6-5	TRBD1	NA	TRBJ1-1	TGTGCCAGCAGGGCCACCGGGACAGGGGTCGCTTTCTTT	CASRATGTGVAFF
TRBV6-5	TRBD2	NA	TRBJ2-7	TGTGCCAGCAGTTACCGTAGCGGGAGGGAGTACTTC	CASSYRSGREYF
TRBV28	TRBD1	NA	TRBJ1-5	TGTGCCAGCAGTCCAGGATGGGACAGGGAGGGCAATCAGCCCCAGCATTTT	CASSPGWDREGNQPQHF